This TCR beta chain is from a study of cytomegalovirus exposure and HLA in healthy donors. Overall study findings and caveats: A prior analysis recorded that most TCR beta V segments were productive about 87% or about 30% of the time. Accurate prediction of HLA-A and HLA-B alleles (for most subjects) was reportedly achieved from TCR beta sequences. Associated with cytomegalovirus, according to the listing, were 150 to 200 TCR beta chains. Within the data, a cluster of highly shared sequence variants was likely a sequencing artifact.

At least ten counts were recorded for this clone. Its specificity is not known. Researchers ran the PCR with 60 Vbeta and 13 Jbeta primers. Clones were sequenced by immunoSEQ multiplex PCR, and TCRdb holds only the in-frame ones, with some missing. The repertoire has 150,000 to 200,000 clones, about 80% of them found once; the top ten carry more than 0.8%. Sample: PBMCs. This TCR was sampled from a woman in her 40s in good health and CMV-seronegative.

The CDR3 region has the DNA TGTGCCAGCAGCCTTATCGCCCCGGACATTAATCATAACTATGGCTACACCTTC. Its translation: CASSLIAPDINHNYGYTF. This chain connects TRBV28 to TRBJ1-2; D possibly corresponds to TRBD1 (5 bases). Germline values: CDR1 MDHEN, CDR2 SYDVKM. This CDR3 has 18 amino acids. V lost 6 bases, J lost 1 base, and 24 bases lay in between.